The 8 T cell receptor beta chains below all came from one sample that was sequenced in a study of blood T cell repertoires in COVID-19 (dated by TCRdb to between 2020 and 2021). Library preparation employed the immunoSEQ multiplex PCR assay. The table comes from immuneACCESS by way of TCRdb, which keeps in-frame sequences with V and J called. Part of the clones is missing from these tables; in studies checked, under half for an unresolved V gene and the rest for unknown reasons. The sample table records around 120,000 clones; 78% of these occur just once. The ten biggest clones cover 2% to 2.5% of the sample. The sample comprised peripheral blood. All receptors derive from a man aged 65 to 85 with acute or convalescent COVID-19.

The chain combines TRBV6-5 with TRBJ2-7, with TRBD1 identical over 7 bases. Germline CDR1 is MNHEY and CDR2 is SVGAGI. The V segment lost 8 bases and the J segment 6 bases; nucleotides outside the gene matches: 10. This CDR3 region has 13 residues. The chain's CDR3 is CASRENRGTEQYF. Here the CDR3 DNA reads TGTGCCAGCCGAGAGAACAGGGGTACCGAGCAGTACTTC.

V gene TRBV5-1 combines with J gene TRBJ2-2; 10 bases fit TRBD1. Germline CDR1 reads SGHRS; CDR2 reads YFSETQ. The trim removed 2 bases at V and 4 bases at J, leaving 11 bases unmatched. This CDR3 comprises 18 residues. The CDR3 sequence is CASSFWAGTGDRTGELFF. Written as DNA, the CDR3 is TGCGCCAGCAGCTTCTGGGCGGGGACAGGGGATCGCACCGGGGAGCTGTTTTTT. Complete variable domain (other parts from reference TRBV5-1 and TRBJ2-2): KAGVTQTPRYLIKTRGQQVTLSCSPISGHRSVSWYQQTPGQGLQFLFEYFSETQRNKGNFPGRFSGRQFSNSRSEMNVSTLELGDSALYLCASSFWAGTGDRTGELFFGEGSRLTVL.

The V gene is TRBV30, the J gene TRBJ1-1; D gene uncertain. The germline V gene encodes CDR1 GTSNPN and CDR2 SVGIG (reference sequence). The CDR3 has 11 amino acids. The germline V and J ends were trimmed by 1 base and 8 bases, with 8 bases remaining between them. CDR3 residues: CAWSDSGEAFF. As DNA, the CDR3 is TGTGCCTGGAGTGACAGTGGAGAAGCTTTCTTT.

V is TRBV18 and J is TRBJ1-5; weak D call: TRBD1 (6 bases). Deletions cut 3 bases from V and 6 bases from J, with 12 bases between. This CDR3 is built from 14 residues. Germline V lookup: CDR1 KGHSH, CDR2 LQKENI. CDR3 protein: CASSPSGESQPQHF. The CDR3, as DNA: TGTGCCAGCTCACCCTCAGGGGAGAGTCAGCCCCAGCATTTT.

V gene TRBV6-6 combines with J gene TRBJ1-5; a possible D gene is TRBD1 (6 bases). Trimming removed 5 bases from V and 9 bases from J, with 20 bases in between. Germline loops: CDR1 MNHNY, CDR2 SVGAGI (reference sequence). The CDR3 consists of 15 residues. In nucleotides, the CDR3 is TGTGCCAGCAGTCGATCGACAGGAACTCGTCTGCCCCAGCATTTT. Translated: CASSRSTGTRLPQHF.

The chain uses TRBV11-3 and TRBJ2-5, with 9 bases that match TRBD1. Germline values: CDR1 SGHNT, CDR2 YENEEA. CDR3 size: 16 residues. With V trimmed by 0 bases and J by 3 bases, 5 bases remained unmatched. The chain's CDR3 is CASSLEGQGGKETQYF. CDR3 nucleotides: TGTGCCAGCAGCTTAGAGGGACAGGGCGGTAAAGAGACCCAGTACTTC.

This chain links TRBV5-4 with TRBJ2-3; 7 bases fit TRBD2. The germline gives CDR1 SGHNT, CDR2 YYREEE (reference sequence). Trimming removed 5 bases from V and 4 bases from J; junction bases left unmatched: 10. The CDR3 contains 15 residues. The CDR3 nucleotides read TGTGCCAGCAGATTAGCGGGTCCCTCCCCAGATACGCAGTATTTT. Its translation is CASRLAGPSPDTQYF.

This clone has a handful of counts. This sequence joins TRBV21-1 and TRBJ2-3; the DNA was not compared with TRBD2, the D call given in the table. TRBV21-1 constitutes a pseudogene. CDR3 length: 20 residues. The CDR3 nucleotides are TGTGCCAGCAGCAAAGGAGACCTACCAAGGGCGAGGGTGGGTATAGATACGCAGTATTTT. Translated, it gives CASSKGDLPRARVGIDTQYF.